This TCR beta chain stems from a study of cytotoxic CD8 clonotypes in ibrutinib-treated CLL. CDR1 is SGDLS, CDR2 YYNGEE, per germline. Trimming cost V 3 bases and J 4 bases; bases outside gene matches: 3. The CDR3 runs 13 residues. Using immunoSEQ multiplex PCR, the repertoire was profiled, and TCRdb retains in-frame clones only, with some absent. The sample holds more than 200,000 clones, roughly 70% seen once. Broader study findings: The clonality went up when patients responded to ibrutinib and dropped back toward baseline at progression. In comparison with age-matched healthy donors, baseline clonality was higher and tracked circulating CD8+ T-cell counts. Under therapy, public clonotypes either contracted or stayed stable, and they were uncommon.

In regard to this clone: Its antigen is not known.

The chain has TRBV9 and TRBJ1-1, with 7 positions matching TRBD1. The receptor comes from a human donor with chronic lymphocytic leukemia. The source was PBMCs, collected after 24 months of ibrutinib treatment. The CDR3 spells CASSANRGTEAFF. The CDR3 DNA reads as TGTGCCAGCAGCGCTAACAGGGGCACTGAAGCTTTCTTT.